A single sample is the source of the 29 T cell receptor beta chains below, sequenced in a study of shared clonotypes between healthy human individuals. Only in-frame clones appear in the TCRdb table, and some are missing; sequencing was by immunoSEQ multiplex PCR. This sample yields 850,000 to 1,200,000 clones, of which roughly 80% are seen a single time; approximately 1.5% belongs to the top ten. The sequencing input was memory CD4+ T cells sorted from blood. Subset denoted: CD45RA-negative fraction. The receptors shown here come from a man younger than 30 in good health.

Many counts were recorded for this clone. The chain has TRBV6-1 and TRBJ2-6; weak D call: TRBD1 (6 bases). The germline gives CDR1 MNHNS, CDR2 SASEGT. With 5 bases removed from V and 2 bases from J, the gap between germline ends came to 10 bases. The CDR3 contains 15 residues. The CDR3 region has the DNA TGTGCCAGCAGTCCACAGGGCACTGGGGCCAACGTCCTGACTTTC. Protein product: CASSPQGTGANVLTF.

As concerns this clone: Other DNA sequences in this specimen translate into the identical CDR3. This chain links TRBV5-1 with TRBJ1-3, with 7 bases lining up with TRBD1. This CDR3 contains 14 residues. Germline values: CDR1 SGHRS, CDR2 YFSETQ. With V trimmed by 4 bases and J by 4 bases, 5 bases remained unmatched. Written as DNA, the CDR3 is TGCGCCAGCAGCCCGGGGACAGCCGGAAACACCATATATTTT. Encoded protein: CASSPGTAGNTIYF. Full variable domain (rest looked up from reference TRBV5-1 and TRBJ1-3): KAGVTQTPRYLIKTRGQQVTLSCSPISGHRSVSWYQQTPGQGLQFLFEYFSETQRNKGNFPGRFSGRQFSNSRSEMNVSTLELGDSALYLCASSPGTAGNTIYFGEGSWLTVV.

The chain recombines TRBV5-6 with TRBJ2-7; TRBD2 matches 7 bases. Germline CDR1 is SGHDT and CDR2 is YYEEEE. V lost 2 bases, J lost 1 base, and 6 bases stayed unmatched. The CDR3 sequence is 15 residues long. CDR3 sequence: CASSFRLAVSYEQYF. The CDR3 bases are TGTGCCAGCAGCTTTCGGCTAGCGGTTTCCTACGAGCAGTACTTC. Full variable domain (rest looked up from reference TRBV5-6 and TRBJ2-7): DAGVTQSPTHLIKTRGQQVTLRCSPKSGHDTVSWYQQALGQGPQFIFQYYEEEERQRGNFPDRFSGHQFPNYSSELNVNALLLGDSALYLCASSFRLAVSYEQYFGPGTRLTVT.

J is TRBJ2-1 and V is TRBV27; D perhaps matches TRBD2 (5 bases). Trimming removed 3 bases at V and 7 bases at J, with 7 bases between. The CDR3 consists of 12 residues. Germline CDR1 reads MNHEY; CDR2 reads SMNVEV (reference sequence). CDR3 DNA sequence: TGTGCCAGCAGTTTTTCGGGGAATGAGCAGTTCTTC. Encoded protein: CASSFSGNEQFF.

The V gene is TRBV5-1, the J gene TRBJ2-7, with 11 bases lining up with TRBD2. Germline V gene lookup returns CDR1 SGHRS and CDR2 YFSETQ. The trim removed 4 bases at V and 3 bases at J, leaving 9 bases unmatched. The CDR3 length is 16 residues. CDR3 region: CASSPSSSGGNYEQYF. The CDR3 nucleotides are TGCGCCAGCAGCCCTTCTTCTAGCGGGGGGAACTACGAGCAGTACTTC.

The chain uses TRBV9 and TRBJ1-2; the D is unclear. V gave up 3 bases and J gave up 1 base, with 7 bases separating them. The germline gives CDR1 SGDLS, CDR2 YYNGEE. The CDR3 is 13 residues long. Here the CDR3 DNA reads TGTGCCAGCAGCGCGGGGAGTAACTATGGCTACACCTTC. Protein product: CASSAGSNYGYTF.

This clone was seen more than once but under ten times. Other DNA sequences in this specimen translate into the identical CDR3. The chain uses TRBV6-5 and TRBJ1-1; possibly TRBD1 for D (5 bases). Trimming left V 4 bases short and J 1 base short, with 10 bases between. The CDR3 is 14 residues long. Looked up from germline, CDR1 is MNHEY and CDR2 is SVGAGI. DNA of the CDR3: TGTGCCAGCAGTTCTATTGGGGGGAACACTGAAGCTTTCTTT. Its translation is CASSSIGGNTEAFF.

This clone was observed once. The rearrangement uses TRBV18 and TRBJ1-5, with TRBD1 matching over 7 bases. The CDR3 runs to 13 residues. J gave up 7 bases and V 2 bases, and 2 bases lay outside the gene matches. Per germline, CDR1 KGHSH and CDR2 LQKENI. The CDR3 coding sequence is TGTGCCAGCTCACCAGGGACAGAGCAGCCCCAGCATTTT. It yields the protein CASSPGTEQPQHF.

The chain is built from TRBV11-2 and TRBJ2-2, with a possible D match to TRBD1 (6 bases). The CDR3 has 14 residues. The V gene's germline CDR1 is SGHAT and CDR2 FQNNGV. Trimming cost V 2 bases and J 6 bases, with 10 bases left between them. CDR3 in amino acids: CASSLLQGPGELFF. In DNA form, the CDR3 reads TGTGCCAGCAGCTTACTCCAGGGGCCCGGGGAGCTGTTTTTT.

This sequence joins TRBV7-8 and TRBJ2-5; D call uncertain. The CDR3 consists of 14 residues. Germline V lookup: CDR1 SGHVS, CDR2 FQNEAQ. V was cut by 6 bases and J by 1 base, with 12 bases left in between. The CDR3 is CASSYSATQETQYF. The CDR3 coding sequence is TGTGCCAGCAGTTACTCAGCCACCCAAGAGACCCAGTACTTC.

V usage is TRBV6-1 and J usage is TRBJ2-7; TRBD2 is a possible D gene (5 bases). Trimming cost V 8 bases and J 5 bases, with 13 bases left between them. The CDR3 is made up of 12 amino acids. Germline-derived CDR1 and CDR2 are MNHNS and SASEGT. This CDR3 is CASRVGGHEQYF. The CDR3 DNA reads as TGTGCCAGCCGCGTCGGCGGGCACGAGCAGTACTTC.

This chain joins TRBV10-2 and TRBJ2-3; 13 positions agree with TRBD2. From germline, CDR1 is WSHSY and CDR2 SAAADI. V trimming: 6 bases; J trimming: 5 bases; junction bases outside the gene matches: 5. This CDR3 region has 15 residues. The CDR3 DNA is TGCGCCAGCAGCGGACTAGCGGGAGCAAGAGATACGCAGTATTTT. Encoded protein: CASSGLAGARDTQYF.

This clone was seen a handful of times. The chain carries TRBV7-3 and TRBJ2-5; 8 bases are shared with TRBD1. V lost 5 bases, J lost 2 bases, and 1 base stayed unmatched. Germline assignment: CDR1 SGHTA and CDR2 FQGTGA. The CDR3 loop spans 13 amino acids. CDR3 nucleotide sequence: TGTGCCAGCAGCCGGACAGGGCAAGAGACCCAGTACTTC. It yields the protein CASSRTGQETQYF.

This clone was picked up a small number of times. V gene TRBV29-1 combines with J gene TRBJ1-2; D is unclear. Deletions cut 4 bases from V and 0 bases from J, with 6 bases between. Germline V gene lookup returns CDR1 SQVTM and CDR2 ANQGSEA. The CDR3 spans 12 residues. CDR3 sequence reads: CSVVRANYGYTF. Here the CDR3 DNA reads TGCAGCGTTGTTCGGGCTAACTATGGCTACACCTTC.

The chain joins TRBV11-1 to TRBJ2-2; D uncertain. This CDR3 region has 12 residues. Trimming took off 4 bases at V and 4 bases at J, with 4 bases between the two ends. Germline V CDR1 and CDR2: SGHAT, FQDESV (reference sequence). The CDR3 region is CASSSFTGELFF. The CDR3 region has the DNA TGTGCCAGCAGCTCTTTCACCGGGGAGCTGTTTTTT. The whole variable domain, remainder taken from reference TRBV11-1 and TRBJ2-2, is EAEVAQSPRYKITEKSQAVAFWCDPISGHATLYWYRQILGQGPELLVQFQDESVVDDSQLPKDRFSAERLKGVDSTLKIQPAELGDSAMYLCASSSFTGELFFGEGSRLTVL.

This clone was seen more than once but under ten times. The genes are TRBV6-1 and TRBJ2-3, with 10 bases lining up with TRBD1. CDR3 length: 15 residues. With 5 bases clipped from V and 1 base from J, the junction kept 3 bases outside the gene matches. Germline V CDR1 and CDR2: MNHNS, SASEGT. In DNA, the CDR3 is TGTGCCAGCAGTCTAGGACAGGGGGGCACAGATACGCAGTATTTT. Residues: CASSLGQGGTDTQYF.

The V and J genes are TRBV4-3 and TRBJ2-1; 10 bases align to TRBD2. The J segment lost 0 bases and the V segment lost 2 bases, leaving 1 base of the junction unmatched. CDR1 and CDR2 (germline): LGHNA, YSLEER. The CDR3 is 16 residues long. Written as DNA, the CDR3 is TGCGCCAGCAGCCAACGGACTAGCGGCTCCTACAATGAGCAGTTCTTC. Translation: CASSQRTSGSYNEQFF.

This chain connects TRBV2 to TRBJ2-1; 8 nucleotides agree with TRBD2. The CDR3 is 14 amino acids. Germline lookup yields CDR1 SNHLY and CDR2 FYNNEI. The trim removed 11 bases at V and 2 bases at J, leaving 8 bases unmatched. CDR3 DNA sequence: TGTGCCGCATCCCGGGGGGGCCCCTACAATGAGCAGTTCTTC. Amino acid sequence: CAASRGGPYNEQFF.

The chain has TRBV6-1 and TRBJ1-2; D remains unclear. The V end lost 6 bases, the J end lost 12 bases, and 8 bases lay between the germline ends. Germline V lookup: CDR1 MNHNS, CDR2 SASEGT. The CDR3 contains 9 residues. CDR3 loop: CASSPWDTF. The CDR3 DNA sequence: TGTGCCAGCAGCCCATGGGACACCTTC.

The genes are TRBV9 and TRBJ1-4, with D unresolved. Trimming pared 3 bases from V and 3 bases from J, leaving 15 bases between. The CDR3 loop spans 16 amino acids. CDR1 is SGDLS, CDR2 YYNGEE, per germline. CDR3 residues: CASSEEDGKSNEKLFF. CDR3 DNA sequence: TGTGCCAGCAGCGAAGAAGACGGGAAGTCTAATGAAAAACTGTTTTTT.

The chain has TRBV19 and TRBJ1-2; maybe TRBD1 (6 bases). Looked up from germline, CDR1 is LNHDA and CDR2 is SQIVND (reference sequence). The CDR3 has 13 residues. V lost 9 bases and J 0 bases, leaving 11 bases between the germline ends. For the CDR3, the DNA is TGTGCCAGCCTCGGACAGTCTAACTATGGCTACACCTTC. Protein: CASLGQSNYGYTF.

The chain joins TRBV27 to TRBJ2-7, with a possible D match to TRBD1 (6 bases). Deletions cut 5 bases from V and 2 bases from J, with 16 bases between. Germline-derived CDR1 and CDR2 are MNHEY and SMNVEV (reference sequence). The CDR3 has 15 amino acids. The DNA for the CDR3 is TGTGCCAGCAGTGCACCCGGTAAGGGGGCCTACGAGCAGTACTTC. This codes for CASSAPGKGAYEQYF.

The rearrangement joins TRBV5-1 to TRBJ2-3; D is possibly TRBD1 (6 bases). This CDR3 is 16 amino acids long. V shed 4 bases and J shed 2 bases, with 17 bases lying between them. The germline gives CDR1 SGHRS, CDR2 YFSETQ. The CDR3 DNA reads TGCGCCAGCAGCACGGGACACGAGATACCCACAGATACGCAGTATTTT. This gives the protein CASSTGHEIPTDTQYF.

The chain recombines TRBV11-3 with TRBJ2-7; no clear D gene. Germline-derived CDR1 and CDR2 are SGHNT and YENEEA. The V end lost 1 base, the J end lost 6 bases, and 16 bases lay between the germline ends. This CDR3 comprises 15 residues. The CDR3 loop reads CASSLALAQRGEQYF. The CDR3 nucleotides read TGTGCCAGCAGCTTAGCGTTAGCCCAGCGAGGCGAGCAGTACTTC.

This rearrangement joins TRBV6-1 to TRBJ1-6, with a weak D call TRBD1 (5 bases). CDR3 length equals 13 residues. Germline V CDR1 and CDR2: MNHNS, SASEGT. Trimming took off 8 bases at V and 3 bases at J, with 8 bases between the two ends. The CDR3: CASLDSYNSPLHF. The CDR3 DNA reads as TGTGCCAGCTTAGACAGCTATAATTCACCCCTCCACTTT.

The genes are TRBV5-1 and TRBJ1-4; 9 bases map to TRBD1. Germline CDR1 SGHRS, CDR2 YFSETQ. V shed 4 bases, J shed 7 bases, and the junction held 5 bases outside the gene matches. This CDR3 spans 14 amino acids. The CDR3 sequence: CASSRDRELEKLFF. The CDR3 nucleotides read TGCGCCAGCAGCAGGGACAGGGAGCTTGAAAAACTGTTTTTT.

CDR3 nucleotides: TGTGCCAGCAGCTGGACTAGCGGGAGAGGGGATACGCAGTATTTT. This gives the protein CASSWTSGRGDTQYF. The chain is built from TRBV7-2 and TRBJ2-3; 13 nucleotides agree with TRBD2. Trimming took 4 bases from V and 6 from J; bases not matched to a gene: 4. Germline V gene lookup returns CDR1 SGHTA and CDR2 FQGNSA. This CDR3 spans 15 amino acids.

The chain uses TRBV6-1 and TRBJ2-2, with D possibly being TRBD1 or TRBD2 (5 bases each). Per germline, CDR1 MNHNS and CDR2 SASEGT. Trimming removed 3 bases from V and 6 bases from J, with 17 bases in between. CDR3 length: 16 amino acids. DNA of the CDR3: TGTGCCAGCAGTGAGGGGGACCGTCGAATCGCCGGGGAGCTGTTTTTT. Residues: CASSEGDRRIAGELFF.

The chain links TRBV30 to TRBJ2-7, with 7 positions matching TRBD2. Germline trimming cut 3 bases from V and 0 bases from J; bases unmatched to any gene: 8. This CDR3 is built from 15 residues. Germline V gene data show CDR1 as GTSNPN and CDR2 as SVGIG (reference sequence). The CDR3 nucleotides are TGTGCCTGGAGACCCCCCCGCGGGAGCTCCTACGAGCAGTACTTC. Encoded protein: CAWRPPRGSSYEQYF. Combining the CDR3 with reference TRBV30 and TRBJ2-7 gives the whole variable domain SQTIHQWPATLVQPVGSPLSLECTVEGTSNPNLYWYRQAAGRGLQLLFYSVGIGQISSEVPQNLSASRPQDRQFILSSKKLLLSDSGFYLCAWRPPRGSSYEQYFGPGTRLTVT.